The rows below give T cell receptor beta chains drawn from one sample of a study of control samples from healthy donors and cancer patients. Generated by immunoSEQ multiplex PCR, the TCRdb table keeps only in-frame clones and is missing some. The sample yields about 81,000 clones, around 94% seen once. The sample consisted of blood. The receptors come from a woman aged 18-29 years in good health. CDR3s include the opening cysteine and the closing phenylalanine or tryptophan. D genes are given only for firm matches. Some rows have no size entry. The others give once, few or many, or a class for an expanded clone.

clone size,V gene,D gene,J gene,CDR3 DNA,CDR3 protein
-,TRBV15,-,TRBJ2-1,TGTGCCACCAGCAGAGGGATGGGATACGTGGAGCAGTTCTTC,CATSRGMGYVEQFF
-,TRBV4-3,TRBD2,TRBJ2-7,TGCGCCAGCAGCCAAGTACTAGCGGGAGAAGGCGGCGAGCAGTACTTC,CASSQVLAGEGGEQYF
-,TRBV5-4,TRBD1,TRBJ2-7,TGTGCCAGCAGCTTGGGGACAGGGGCAACCTACGAGCAGTACTTC,CASSLGTGATYEQYF
-,TRBV19,TRBD1,TRBJ2-7,TGTGCCAGTAGTCCGGGGACCCGGACAGGGGGCTACGAGCAGTACTTC,CASSPGTRTGGYEQYF
-,TRBV19,-,TRBJ1-5,TGTGCCAGTAGTGTCCGCGGGTTTAGCAATCAGCCCCAGCATTTT,CASSVRGFSNQPQHF
-,TRBV6-6,-,TRBJ2-7,TGTGCCAGCAAAGACTCCTACGAGCAGTACTTC,CASKDSYEQYF
-,TRBV27,-,TRBJ1-2,TGTGCCAGCAGTCCGACCACCGGGCCATATGGCTACACCTTC,CASSPTTGPYGYTF
-,TRBV11-3,-,TRBJ2-2,TGTGCCAGCAGCCGTACACCGACCGGGGAGCTGTTTTTT,CASSRTPTGELFF
-,TRBV28,-,TRBJ2-5,TGTGCCAGCAACGCAGTCCAAGAGACCCAGTACTTC,CASNAVQETQYF
-,TRBV12-3/TRBV12-4,-,TRBJ1-2,TGTGCCAGCAATGCGGAGGGCGATGGCTACACCTTC,CASNAEGDGYTF
-,TRBV28,TRBD2,TRBJ2-3,TGTGCCAGCAGTTTGAAGGGGTGGGGCGGGGGAATGAGTCGCACAGATACGCAGTATTTT,CASSLKGWGGGMSRTDTQYF
-,TRBV9,-,TRBJ2-1,TGTGCCAGCAGCGGCCGGGACGGCTCCTACAATGAGCAGTTCTTC,CASSGRDGSYNEQFF
-,TRBV28,-,TRBJ2-1,TGTGCCAGCAGTTTAAACTTAGACGCTGAGCAGTTCTTC,CASSLNLDAEQFF
-,TRBV7-3,-,TRBJ2-7,TGTGCCAGCAGCAAGGGACTCATCTACGAGCAGTACTTC,CASSKGLIYEQYF
-,TRBV29-1,-,TRBJ2-5,TGCAGCGTTGTTTCCCCCCAAGAGACCCAGTACTTC,CSVVSPQETQYF
-,TRBV14,-,TRBJ2-6,TGTGCCAGCAGCCAGAACTCTGGGGCCAACGTCCTGACTTTC,CASSQNSGANVLTF
-,TRBV6-5,-,TRBJ1-1,TGTGCCAGCAGTTACCAGGGCGTAACTATGAACACTGAAGCTTTCTTT,CASSYQGVTMNTEAFF
few,TRBV29-1,-,TRBJ2-7,TGCAGCGTCTCTGGGGGTCTAGGCTCCTACGAGCAGTACTTC,CSVSGGLGSYEQYF
-,TRBV28,TRBD2,TRBJ2-1,TGTGCCAGCAGTTCGATTAGCGGGGGGGCTTATGAGCAGTTCTTC,CASSSISGGAYEQFF
-,TRBV9,-,TRBJ1-3,TGTGCCAGCAGCGACGCCCGACAGTCTGGAAACACCATATATTTT,CASSDARQSGNTIYF
-,TRBV28,TRBD1,TRBJ1-1,TGTGCCAGCAGTCTTACTGGACAGGGTGGTGAAGCTTTCTTT,CASSLTGQGGEAFF
once,TRBV5-4,-,TRBJ2-7,TGTGCCAGCAGCTCAAAACCGGGACCAATTCCCTCCGAGCAGTACTTC,CASSSKPGPIPSEQYF
once,TRBV5-4,TRBD2,TRBJ2-7,TGTGCCAGCAGCTCTCCGGGACTAGCGACCTACGAGCAGTACTTC,CASSSPGLATYEQYF
-,TRBV5-1,-,TRBJ1-1,TGCGCCAGCAGCATAGACACCTGGGTAGAGACTGAAGCTTTCTTT,CASSIDTWVETEAFF
-,TRBV11-2,-,TRBJ2-3,TGTGCCAGCAGCTTAATTTTTAGGACAGATACGCAGTATTTT,CASSLIFRTDTQYF
-,TRBV6-1,-,TRBJ1-6,TGTGCCAGCAGTGAACGGGGGGTCGGAAATTCACCCCTCCACTTT,CASSERGVGNSPLHF
-,TRBV29-1,-,TRBJ1-2,TGCAGCGTTGCGGGTGGGCAGGGGAACTATGGCTACACCTTC,CSVAGGQGNYGYTF
once,TRBV12-5,TRBD2,TRBJ2-2,TGTGCTAGTGGTTTGGTAGGAGTAGCGGGAGGGCCTGGGTACACCGGGGAGCTGTTTTTT,CASGLVGVAGGPGYTGELFF
-,TRBV19,-,TRBJ1-2,TGTGCCAGTAGTATAGACCCCAGCCCCGCAAGTTATGGCTACACCTTC,CASSIDPSPASYGYTF
-,TRBV6-6,-,TRBJ2-7,TGTGCCAGCAGTTCCGACCGGGACACCCCCTACGAGCAGTACTTC,CASSSDRDTPYEQYF
-,TRBV5-1,-,TRBJ1-5,TGCGCCAGCAGCTTGGATCCAGGGATCGGTCCCCAGCATTTT,CASSLDPGIGPQHF
-,TRBV5-6,TRBD2,TRBJ2-7,TGTGCCAGCAGCTTAAAGGGCGGGGGAACGCCCGAGCAGTACTTC,CASSLKGGGTPEQYF
-,TRBV2,TRBD1,TRBJ1-5,TGTGCCAGTAGGGAGACAGGGTCTAATAATCAGCCCCAGCATTTT,CASRETGSNNQPQHF
-,TRBV7-3,TRBD1,TRBJ2-5,TGTGCCAGCAGCCCGACAGGGGGCGTCGAGACCCAGTACTTC,CASSPTGGVETQYF
-,TRBV14,-,TRBJ2-2,TGTGCCAGCAGCGACCGTTACACCGGGGAGCTGTTTTTT,CASSDRYTGELFF
-,TRBV27,-,TRBJ1-6,TGTGCCAGCAAGGGAGACCGGTCCTATAATTCACCCCTCCACTTT,CASKGDRSYNSPLHF
-,TRBV13,-,TRBJ1-6,TGTGCCAGCAGCGCCCTGAGTGGTAAGAGTTCACCCCTCCACTTT,CASSALSGKSSPLHF
-,TRBV29-1,TRBD1,TRBJ2-1,TGCAGCACTCCCCGGACAGGGGGCGTCAATGAGCAGTTCTTC,CSTPRTGGVNEQFF
-,TRBV5-4,-,TRBJ2-3,TGTGCCAGCAGCCCGAATGGTCGGGGATCCACTAGATCCGCAGATACGCAGTATTTT,CASSPNGRGSTRSADTQYF
-,TRBV19,-,TRBJ2-7,TGTGCCAGTAGTAAACAGGGAGGCAGCTCCTACGAGCAGTACTTC,CASSKQGGSSYEQYF